Listed below are T cell receptor beta chains from one sample, sequenced in a study of cytomegalovirus exposure and HLA in healthy donors. Sequenced by immunoSEQ multiplex PCR; TCRdb stores in-frame clones only, minus some. In the table there are under 300,000 clones, about 80% of which are singletons. Material: PBMCs. The receptors here all came from a woman aged 55-75 years in good health and CMV-seropositive. CDR3s include the opening cysteine and the closing phenylalanine or tryptophan. The D gene is left open where the match is weak. Clone size is given for some rows only: seen once, a few or many times, or a class if the clone is expanded.

D,V,J,size,DNA,CDR3
TRBD1,TRBV7-2,TRBJ2-7,few,TGTGCCAGCAAAACCGGGACAGAGTACGAGCAGTACTTC,CASKTGTEYEQYF
-,TRBV5-8,TRBJ1-5,-,TGTGCCAGCAGCTTCGGGCAGCCCCAGCATTTT,CASSFGQPQHF
-,TRBV29-1,TRBJ2-6,-,TGCAGCGTCCTCGGGGGATCTGGGGCCAACGTCCTGACTTTC,CSVLGGSGANVLTF
-,TRBV7-2,TRBJ2-2,-,TGTGCCAGCAGCTTAATGCAGGCTCGTACCGGGGAGCTGTTTTTT,CASSLMQARTGELFF
TRBD2,TRBV4-1,TRBJ2-3,-,TGCGCCAGCAGCCCTGGAGCGGGAGGGGACACAGATACGCAGTATTTT,CASSPGAGGDTDTQYF
-,TRBV19,TRBJ1-3,few,TGTGCCAGTAGTATCCGAGTCAGGGGAGACTCTGGAAACACCATATATTTT,CASSIRVRGDSGNTIYF
TRBD2,TRBV4-2,TRBJ2-7,once,TGTGCCAGCAGCCAAGGGACTAGCCTCCCCTACGAGCAGTACTTC,CASSQGTSLPYEQYF
-,TRBV7-6,TRBJ2-7,few,TGTGCCAGCAGCTTAGTCGAGGGCACCTACGAGCAGTACTTC,CASSLVEGTYEQYF
TRBD2,TRBV27,TRBJ2-3,-,TGTGCCAGCGGGCGGGAGGCCCCCGCTGTGGATACGCAGTATTTT,CASGREAPAVDTQYF
TRBD1,TRBV2,TRBJ1-1,-,TGTGCCAGCAGCCTTACAGGGGGCGAGGGGAACACTGAAGCTTTCTTT,CASSLTGGEGNTEAFF
TRBD1,TRBV5-6,TRBJ2-7,-,TGTGCCAGCAGCGTGACAGGGGGGTGGCACGAGCAGTACTTC,CASSVTGGWHEQYF
-,TRBV28,TRBJ1-5,-,TGTGCCACCGTGGAGGCTTTAGGTCTTCAGCCCCAGCATTTT,CATVEALGLQPQHF
-,TRBV11-3,TRBJ2-3,few,TGTGCCAGCAGCCCCGGGGGTAGCACAGATACGCAGTATTTT,CASSPGGSTDTQYF
TRBD1,TRBV4-1,TRBJ1-1,few,TGCGCCAGCAGCCCGCGGACAGGGGGAACCACTGAAGCTTTCTTT,CASSPRTGGTTEAFF